This section outlines one TCR beta chain sequence together with its context. Other DNA sequences in the same sample also yield this CDR3. Libraries were prepared by immunoSEQ multiplex PCR; TCRdb keeps only in-frame clonotypes and omits some of them. The repertoire has about 210,000 clones, about four fifths of them found once; the top ten carry about 3.2%. From germline, CDR1 is SQVTM and CDR2 ANQGSEA. The CDR3 is made up of 13 amino acids. V was clipped by 4 bases and J by 1 base; unmatched bases: 0. This entry comes from a study of blood T cell repertoires in COVID-19. The material sequenced was PBMCs or T cells enriched from blood (not recorded which). The chain joins TRBV29-1 to TRBJ1-1; 10 positions agree with TRBD1. The sequence was obtained from a young woman who had been exposed to COVID-19. CDR3 DNA sequence: TGCAGCGTTGGGACAGGGGGGAACACTGAAGCTTTCTTT. This encodes CSVGTGGNTEAFF.